The source of this TCR beta chain is a study of blood T cell repertoires in COVID-19. Study details: Collection of acute and convalescent COVID-19 samples took place in the United States, Italy and Spain. T cells, B-cell-depleted T cells, or PBMCs provided the cDNA or gDNA that served as material.

This clone was detected only a few times. In the authors' workflow: Estimation of nucleated cell counts relied on the amplification of reference gene primers. The data were produced by immunoSEQ multiplex PCR, yet TCRdb's version contains in-frame clones alone and is incomplete. V and J calls and clone size are given by that table; D and trimming were obtained from the DNA. The sample records around 71,000 clones, more than 70% being singletons. This CDR3 region has 13 residues. V was clipped by 7 bases and J by 6 bases, with 14 bases between them. The sequenced sample consisted of peripheral blood. The chain employs TRBV12-3 or TRBV12-4 and TRBJ2-3; D may be TRBD1 (5 bases). This sequence was found in a man aged 80 or over with acute or convalescent COVID-19. CDR3 region: CASKGLDVDTQYF. The DNA for the CDR3 is TGTGCCAGCAAGGGGTTGGATGTCGATACGCAGTATTTT.